A single sample is the source of the 13 T cell receptor beta chains below, sequenced in a study of T cells in Graves' hyperthyroidism and ophthalmopathy. It was RNA transcripts that yielded the amplified TCR beta CDR3 regions. The HTBI primer set served for first-round RT-PCR of the TCR CDR3. MiXCR, applied by TCRdb to the multiplex PCR reads, yields one record per CDR3 protein. Found here are some 800,000 distinct CDR3 sequences, roughly 40% of them singletons; the top ten hold around 9.3%. Sequencing was performed on blood. The receptors were gathered from a man between 18 and 29 years old with Graves' hyperthyroidism.

This clonotype was recorded a few times. This chain connects TRBV5-5 to TRBJ1-1; D perhaps matches TRBD1 (6 bases). V lost 4 bases, J lost 0 bases, and 16 bases lay in between. CDR1 and CDR2 from the germline V gene are SGHKS and YYEKEE (reference sequence). CDR3 size: 16 residues. This chain's CDR3 is CASSAWDKNMNTEAFF. The CDR3 DNA is TGTGCCAGCAGCGCCTGGGACAAGAATATGAACACTGAAGCTTTCTTT.

The V call is TRBV7-8, the J call TRBJ2-5; D gene unclear. Germline loops: CDR1 SGHVS, CDR2 FQNEAQ. The CDR3 spans 15 residues. The germline V and J ends were trimmed by 1 base and 5 bases, with 14 bases remaining between them. CDR3 nucleotides: TGTGCCAGCAGCTTAGATTCGGGTGGAGTGGAGACCCAGTACTTC. As protein: CASSLDSGGVETQYF.

This clonotype showed up many times. Written as DNA, the CDR3 is TGCAGCGTTGCGACAGGGTCTGGCTACACCTTC. This sequence encodes CSVATGSGYTF. The chain has TRBV29-1 and TRBJ1-2; 7 bases match TRBD1. Losses at the gene ends were 4 bases for V and 7 bases for J; bases not matched to a gene: 3. This CDR3 spans 11 amino acids. The germline gives CDR1 SQVTM, CDR2 ANQGSEA. Together with reference TRBV29-1 and TRBJ1-2, the CDR3 gives the full variable domain: SAVISQKPSRDICQRGTSLTIQCQVDSQVTMMFWYRQQPGQSLTLIATANQGSEATYESGFVIDKFPISRPNLTFSTLTVSNMSPEDSSIYLCSVATGSGYTFGSGTRLTVV.

This clonotype came up once. The chain joins TRBV2 to TRBJ1-1, with TRBD1 matching 9 bases. CDR3 length: 14 amino acids. Germline CDR1 is SNHLY and CDR2 is FYNNEI. V was clipped by 8 bases and J by 5 bases; unmatched bases: 9. DNA of the CDR3: TGTGCCAGCGGCCCACAGGGGGCTCGGACTGAAGCTTTCTTT. Translation gives CASGPQGARTEAFF.

This clonotype was seen ten or more times. V and J are TRBV5-4 and TRBJ1-1; 8 bases align to TRBD1. Germline V gene sequence: CDR1 SGHNT, CDR2 YYREEE (reference sequence). After removal of 3 bases from V and 1 base from J, the junction contained 5 bases not matched to a gene. The CDR3 runs 15 residues. Here the CDR3 DNA reads TGTGCCAGCAGCTACCGTGACAGGGGGAACACTGAAGCTTTCTTT. This encodes CASSYRDRGNTEAFF.

The chain recombines TRBV20-1 with TRBJ2-5, with 13 bases matching TRBD2. The length of the CDR3 is 12 residues. Germline V gene sequence: CDR1 DFQATT, CDR2 SNEGSKA (reference sequence). J lost 9 bases, V lost 4 bases, and 2 bases had no gene match. The CDR3 DNA sequence: TGCAGTGCTACCGGACTAGCGGGGGCCCAGTACTTC. Its protein product is CSATGLAGAQYF.

The chain couples TRBV12-3 or TRBV12-4 to TRBJ1-1; no clear D gene. Trimming cost V 4 bases and J 1 base, with 4 bases left between them. There are 12 residues in the CDR3. The CDR3 is CASSSENTEAFF. DNA of the CDR3: TGTGCCAGCAGTTCGGAGAACACTGAAGCTTTCTTT.

The rearrangement links TRBV19 to TRBJ2-6; D not certain. The CDR3 is made up of 18 amino acids. V gave up 6 bases and J gave up 0 bases, with 18 bases separating them. Germline V gene data show CDR1 as LNHDA and CDR2 as SQIVND (reference sequence). The CDR3 bases are TGTGCCAGTAGCCCCGTCGGTCGCCCGTACTCTGGGGCCAACGTCCTGACTTTC. As protein: CASSPVGRPYSGANVLTF.

This clonotype was counted only a few times. The J gene is TRBJ1-1, the V gene TRBV12-3 or TRBV12-4; unclear D gene. Between the trimmed V and J ends, which lost 2 bases and 6 bases, there was a span of 10 bases. The CDR3 has 13 amino acids. The CDR3 sequence: CASSLSPHAEAFF. In DNA form, the CDR3 reads TGTGCCAGCAGTTTATCGCCCCACGCTGAAGCTTTCTTT.

This clonotype was observed a few times. J is TRBJ1-5 and V is TRBV12-5; D unresolved. Looked up from germline, CDR1 is LGHNT and CDR2 is FRNRAP. The V end lost 6 bases, the J end lost 3 bases, and 9 bases lay between the germline ends. The CDR3 spans 13 residues. The CDR3 loop reads CASGREPNQPQHF. The CDR3 DNA sequence: TGTGCTAGTGGGAGGGAGCCCAATCAGCCCCAGCATTTT.

The chain combines TRBV7-9 with TRBJ2-2, with D perhaps TRBD2 (5 bases). V lost 0 bases and J lost 13, with 9 bases in between. The germline V gene has CDR1 SEHNR and CDR2 FQNEAQ (reference sequence). The CDR3 is 12 residues long. CDR3 amino acids: CASSLADRGLFF. DNA for the CDR3: TGTGCCAGCAGCTTAGCCGACCGGGGGCTGTTTTTT. The full variable domain, with the rest looked up from reference TRBV7-9 and TRBJ2-2, is DTGVSQNPRHKITKRGQNVTFRCDPISEHNRLYWYRQTLGQGPEFLTYFQNEAQLEKSRLLSDRFSAERPKGSFSTLEIQRTEQGDSAMYLCASSLADRGLFFGEGSRLTVL.

This clonotype was recorded at least ten times. The chain has TRBV20-1 and TRBJ2-6; no definite D call. V lost 6 bases and J 0 bases, leaving 9 bases between the germline ends. This CDR3 is built from 14 residues. From germline, CDR1 is DFQATT and CDR2 SNEGSKA (reference sequence). The CDR3 spells CSAFNPSGANVLTF. DNA of the CDR3: TGCAGTGCCTTTAACCCCTCTGGGGCCAACGTCCTGACTTTC.

The gene calls are TRBV6-5 and TRBJ2-2; D remains ambiguous. V gave up 6 bases and J gave up 3 bases, with 5 bases separating them. The CDR3 consists of 12 residues. CDR1 and CDR2 (germline): MNHEY, SVGAGI. CDR3 in DNA: TGTGCCAGCAGCAAGGACACCGGGGAGCTGTTTTTT. The encoded protein is CASSKDTGELFF.